This TCR beta chain derives from a study of technical replicates of blood from several donors. TCRdb keeps only in-frame clones here, not all; method: immunoSEQ multiplex PCR. In the table there are about 80,000 clones, about 97% of which are singletons. The CDR3 is 15 residues long. Germline V gene lookup returns CDR1 SGHAT and CDR2 FQDESV (reference sequence). J gave up 8 bases and V 1 base, and 7 bases lay outside the gene matches. Input material: T cells isolated from PBMCs. This clonotype was obtained from a human donor in good health. This chain links TRBV11-1 with TRBJ1-2; TRBD1 matches at 10 bases. CDR3 DNA sequence: TGTGCCAGCAGCTTAGGAGCGGACAGGGGGACCGGCTACACCTTC. Translated, it gives CASSLGADRGTGYTF. The entire variable domain, with the rest obtained from reference TRBV11-1 and TRBJ1-2, is as follows: EAEVAQSPRYKITEKSQAVAFWCDPISGHATLYWYRQILGQGPELLVQFQDESVVDDSQLPKDRFSAERLKGVDSTLKIQPAELGDSAMYLCASSLGADRGTGYTFGSGTRLTVV.